This TCR beta chain originates from a study of beta chain features in type 1 diabetes. Study results and caveats: Type 1 diabetes patients showed a moderate but significant shortening of TCRB CDR3s in all four CD4+ subsets. The naive, central memory and Treg TCRB repertoires of patients appeared to be more similar to one another than those of healthy donors.

After removal of 4 bases from V and 6 bases from J, the junction contained 5 bases not matched to a gene. This CDR3 region has 14 residues. The germline V gene has CDR1 ENHRY and CDR2 SYGVKD. There are a few counts of this clone. Its antigen is not identified. Isolation of CD4+ naive, central memory, regulatory and stem cell-like memory cells was achieved by sorting via CD45RO/CCR7/CD25/CD127/CD95/CD27. Sorted populations all had greater than 95% purity. Investigators reverse transcribed all isolated RNA, so they sequenced expressed TCRB transcripts. TCRdb's copy holds only in-frame clones and misses some; the assay was immunoSEQ multiplex PCR. Of roughly 340,000 clones listed, roughly 12% are singletons.

The receptor was derived from a woman aged 18-30 years with type 1 diabetes. The sequenced sample consisted of naive CD4+ T cells from blood. The chain couples TRBV10-3 to TRBJ1-1; 10 bases line up with TRBD1. CDR3 nucleotide sequence: TGTGCCATCAGTGGCCGGGACAGGGGTGCTGAAGCTTTCTTT. It encodes CAISGRDRGAEAFF.